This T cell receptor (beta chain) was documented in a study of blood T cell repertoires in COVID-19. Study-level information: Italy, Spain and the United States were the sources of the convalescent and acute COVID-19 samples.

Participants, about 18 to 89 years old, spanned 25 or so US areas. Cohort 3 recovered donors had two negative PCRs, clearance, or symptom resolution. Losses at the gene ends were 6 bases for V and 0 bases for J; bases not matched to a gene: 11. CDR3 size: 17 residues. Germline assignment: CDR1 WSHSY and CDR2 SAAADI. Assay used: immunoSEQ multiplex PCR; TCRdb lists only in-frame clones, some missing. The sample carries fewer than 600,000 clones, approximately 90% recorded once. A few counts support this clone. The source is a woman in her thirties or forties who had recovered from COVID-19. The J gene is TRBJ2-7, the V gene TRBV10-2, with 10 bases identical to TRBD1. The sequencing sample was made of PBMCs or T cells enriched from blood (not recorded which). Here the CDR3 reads CASRQLAGQGSSYEQYF. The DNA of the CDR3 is TGCGCCAGCAGACAATTAGCGGGACAGGGGAGCTCCTACGAGCAGTACTTC.